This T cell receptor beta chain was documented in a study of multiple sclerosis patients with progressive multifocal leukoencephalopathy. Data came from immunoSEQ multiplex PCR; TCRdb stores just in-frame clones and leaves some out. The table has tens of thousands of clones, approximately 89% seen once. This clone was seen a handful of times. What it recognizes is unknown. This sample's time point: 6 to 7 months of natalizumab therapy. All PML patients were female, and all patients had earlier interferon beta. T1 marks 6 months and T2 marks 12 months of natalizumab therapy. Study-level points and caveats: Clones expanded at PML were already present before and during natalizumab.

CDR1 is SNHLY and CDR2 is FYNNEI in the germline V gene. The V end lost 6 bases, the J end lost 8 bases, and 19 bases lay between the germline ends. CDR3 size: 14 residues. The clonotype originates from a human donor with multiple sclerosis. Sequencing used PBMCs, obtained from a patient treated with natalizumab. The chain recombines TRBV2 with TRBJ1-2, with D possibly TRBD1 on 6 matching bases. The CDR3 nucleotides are TGTGCCAGCAGAGAGGACAGTTCCCTATGGGGCTACACCTTC. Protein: CASREDSSLWGYTF.